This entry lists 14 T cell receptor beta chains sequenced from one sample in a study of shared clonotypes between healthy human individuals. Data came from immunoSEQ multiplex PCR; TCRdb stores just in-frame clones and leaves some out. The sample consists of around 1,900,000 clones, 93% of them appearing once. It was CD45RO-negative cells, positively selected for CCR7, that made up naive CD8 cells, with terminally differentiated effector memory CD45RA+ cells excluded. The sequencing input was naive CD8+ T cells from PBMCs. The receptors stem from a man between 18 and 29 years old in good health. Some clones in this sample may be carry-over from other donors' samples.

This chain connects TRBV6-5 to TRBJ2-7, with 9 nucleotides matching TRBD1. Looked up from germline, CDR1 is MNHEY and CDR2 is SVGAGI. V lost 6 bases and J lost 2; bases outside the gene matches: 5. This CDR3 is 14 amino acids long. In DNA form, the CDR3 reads TGTGCCAGCAGCCCGGGACAGGGCACCTACGAGCAGTACTTC. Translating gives CASSPGQGTYEQYF.

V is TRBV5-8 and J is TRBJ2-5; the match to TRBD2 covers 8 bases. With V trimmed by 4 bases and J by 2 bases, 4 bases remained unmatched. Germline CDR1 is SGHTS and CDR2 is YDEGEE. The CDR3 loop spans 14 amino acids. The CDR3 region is CASSMGTRQETQYF. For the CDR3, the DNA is TGTGCCAGCAGCATGGGGACTAGACAAGAGACCCAGTACTTC.

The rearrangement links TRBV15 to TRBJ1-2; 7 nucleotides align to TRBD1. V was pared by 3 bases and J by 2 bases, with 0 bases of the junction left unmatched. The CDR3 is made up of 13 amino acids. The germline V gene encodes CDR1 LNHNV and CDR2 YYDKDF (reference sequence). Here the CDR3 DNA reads TGTGCCACCAGCAGGGGACAGAACTATGGCTACACCTTC. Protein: CATSRGQNYGYTF.

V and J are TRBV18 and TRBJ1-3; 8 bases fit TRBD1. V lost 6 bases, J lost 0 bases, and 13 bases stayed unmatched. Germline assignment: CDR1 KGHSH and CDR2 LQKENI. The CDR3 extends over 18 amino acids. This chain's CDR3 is CASSPGDRSTFSGNTIYF. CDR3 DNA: TGTGCCAGCTCCCCGGGGGACAGGTCGACCTTCTCTGGAAACACCATATATTTT. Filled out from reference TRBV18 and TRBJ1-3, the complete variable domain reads NAGVMQNPRHLVRRRGQEARLRCSPMKGHSHVYWYRQLPEEGLKFMVYLQKENIIDESGMPKERFSAEFPKEGPSILRIQQVVRGDSAAYFCASSPGDRSTFSGNTIYFGEGSWLTVV.

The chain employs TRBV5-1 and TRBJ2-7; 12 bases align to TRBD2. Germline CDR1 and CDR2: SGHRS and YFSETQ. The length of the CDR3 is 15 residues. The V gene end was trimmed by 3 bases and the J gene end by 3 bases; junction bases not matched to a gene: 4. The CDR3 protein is CASSWTSGKVYEQYF. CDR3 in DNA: TGCGCCAGCAGCTGGACTAGCGGGAAGGTCTACGAGCAGTACTTC.

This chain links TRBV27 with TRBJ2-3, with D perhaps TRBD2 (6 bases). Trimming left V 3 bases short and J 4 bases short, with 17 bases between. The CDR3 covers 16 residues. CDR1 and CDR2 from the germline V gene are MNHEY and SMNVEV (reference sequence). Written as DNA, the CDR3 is TGTGCCAGCAGTTTCCTCGGGAGTCAGCACGCAGATACGCAGTATTTT. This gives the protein CASSFLGSQHADTQYF.

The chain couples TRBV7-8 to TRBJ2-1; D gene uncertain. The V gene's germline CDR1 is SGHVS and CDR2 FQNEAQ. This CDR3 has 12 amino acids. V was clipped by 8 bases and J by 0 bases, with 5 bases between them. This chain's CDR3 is CASGHSYNEQFF. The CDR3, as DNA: TGTGCCAGCGGCCACTCCTACAATGAGCAGTTCTTC.

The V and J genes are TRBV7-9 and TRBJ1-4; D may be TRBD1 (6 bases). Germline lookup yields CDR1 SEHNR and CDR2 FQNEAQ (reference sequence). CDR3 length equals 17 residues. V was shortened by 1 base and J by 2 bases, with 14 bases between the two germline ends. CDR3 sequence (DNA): TGTGCCAGCAGCTTAGGAGGGAGAGGGGGGACTAATGAAAAACTGTTTTTT. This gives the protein CASSLGGRGGTNEKLFF.

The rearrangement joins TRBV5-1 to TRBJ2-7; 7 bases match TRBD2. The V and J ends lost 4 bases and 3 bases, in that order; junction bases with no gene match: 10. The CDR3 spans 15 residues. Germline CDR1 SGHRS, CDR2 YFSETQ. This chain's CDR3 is CASSPGASGNYEQYF. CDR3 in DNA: TGCGCCAGCAGCCCCGGTGCTAGCGGAAACTACGAGCAGTACTTC.

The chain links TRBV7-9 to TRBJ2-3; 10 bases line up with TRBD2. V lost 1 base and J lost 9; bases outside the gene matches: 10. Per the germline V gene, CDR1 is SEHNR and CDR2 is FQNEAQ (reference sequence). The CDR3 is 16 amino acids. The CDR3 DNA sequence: TGTGCCAGCAGCTTAGGTCCCGGTCTAGCGGGAGTCACGCAGTATTTT. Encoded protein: CASSLGPGLAGVTQYF.

This CDR3 reads CASSPEAGGLRDTQYF. Written as DNA, the CDR3 is TGTGCCAGCAGCCCGGAGGCGGGAGGGCTCAGAGATACGCAGTATTTT. The chain employs TRBV9 and TRBJ2-3, with TRBD2 identical over 9 bases. This CDR3 is 16 amino acids long. CDR1 and CDR2 from the germline V gene are SGDLS and YYNGEE. The V segment lost 4 bases and the J segment 5 bases; nucleotides outside the gene matches: 11.

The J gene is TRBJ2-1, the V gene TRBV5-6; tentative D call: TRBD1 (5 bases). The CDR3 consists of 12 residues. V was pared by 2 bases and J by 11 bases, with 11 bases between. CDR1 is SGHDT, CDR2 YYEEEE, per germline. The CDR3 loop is CASSLRQLKQFF. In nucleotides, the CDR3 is TGTGCCAGCAGCTTACGACAGCTAAAGCAGTTCTTC.

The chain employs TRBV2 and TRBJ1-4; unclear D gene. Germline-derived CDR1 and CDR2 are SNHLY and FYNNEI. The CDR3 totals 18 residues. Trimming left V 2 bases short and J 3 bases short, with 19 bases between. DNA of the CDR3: TGTGCCAGCAGTGAAATCCAGACTGACCGCCTAGCTAATGAAAAACTGTTTTTT. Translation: CASSEIQTDRLANEKLFF. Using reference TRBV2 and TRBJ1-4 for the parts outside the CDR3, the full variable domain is EPEVTQTPSHQVTQMGQEVILRCVPISNHLYFYWYRQILGQKVEFLVSFYNNEISEKSEIFDDQFSVERPDGSNFTLKIRSTKLEDSAMYFCASSEIQTDRLANEKLFFGSGTQLSVL.

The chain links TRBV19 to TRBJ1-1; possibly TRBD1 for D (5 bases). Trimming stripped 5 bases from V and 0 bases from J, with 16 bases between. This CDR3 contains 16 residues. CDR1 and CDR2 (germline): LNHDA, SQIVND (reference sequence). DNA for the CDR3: TGTGCCAGTAGTCTAGGAGGGGAAACATTGAACACTGAAGCTTTCTTT. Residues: CASSLGGETLNTEAFF.